The next 3 T cell receptor beta chains were all read from a single sample in a study of T-cell reconstitution after alpha-beta-depleted transplantation in children. The library targeted TCRbeta and was prepared with unique molecular identifiers. TCRdb analysed the PCR reads with MiXCR anew, one entry per CDR3 protein. The profile covers about 130,000 distinct CDR3 sequences, with more than 9.5% appearing a single time and nearly 25% taken by the ten largest. The sample consisted of PBMCs, mostly from graft donor cells, taken 180 days after TCRalphabeta/CD19-depleted stem cell transplant. Every receptor here comes from a girl less than two years old who had a stem cell transplant for combined immunodeficiency, so the T cells may come from the graft donor.

The chain is built from TRBV28 and TRBJ1-1; D remains unclear. CDR1 MDHEN and CDR2 SYDVKM come from the germline V gene. Trimming removed 6 bases at V and 0 bases at J, with 11 bases between. CDR3 length equals 14 residues. The CDR3 loop reads CASRITGVNTEAFF. The DNA for the CDR3 is TGTGCCAGCAGAATTACCGGTGTGAACACTGAAGCTTTCTTT.

This chain uses TRBV20-1 with TRBJ1-6; D ambiguous. This CDR3 comprises 16 residues. The germline gives CDR1 DFQATT, CDR2 SNEGSKA (reference sequence). With 6 bases removed from V and 0 bases from J, the gap between germline ends came to 15 bases. For the CDR3, the DNA is TGCAGTGCCGCTAATGCCCAGAGCTCCTATAATTCACCCCTCCACTTT. It is translated as CSAANAQSSYNSPLHF.

V gene TRBV4-3 combines with J gene TRBJ2-3; TRBD2 aligns across 8 bases. V gave up 0 bases and J gave up 6 bases; unmatched junction bases: 14. This CDR3 comprises 18 residues. The germline V gene encodes CDR1 LGHNA and CDR2 YSLEER. This CDR3 reads CASSQERGGDGLADTQYF. In DNA, the CDR3 is TGCGCCAGCAGCCAAGAGCGAGGGGGGGATGGACTAGCTGATACGCAGTATTTT.